This T cell receptor beta chain comes out of a study of blood T cell repertoires in COVID-19 (dated by TCRdb to about 2020). A note on the overall study: Collaborator samples came from the United States, Italy and Spain and covered acute and convalescent phases of COVID-19. The material from the prospective study consisted of cDNA or gDNA derived from T cells, B-cell-depleted T cells, or PBMCs. Deeply sampled blood TCRbeta repertoires from subjects exposed to, actively infected with, or recovered from COVID-19 were included in the dataset. The repertoires were released in a freely available public database meant as a resource for research on the immune response to SARS-CoV-2. Samples came from the ongoing ImmuneRACE study (first 160 participants) plus 1,254 subjects from 6 global collaborators. The sample metadata nearly always contained a de-identified subject ID, COVID-19 status, age in years and sex. Where available, HLA class I and class II types were taken from metadata supplied by the sample provider and were not determined by assay-based typing.

For this chain, trimming is 5 bases at the V end and 7 bases at the J end, and the number of junction bases without a gene match is 7. Including cysteine and phenylalanine, the CDR3 has 13 amino acids. Only the CDR3 part of the read is kept: 39 bases, read in frame from the first base. From the germline V gene (reference sequence), CDR1 is LGHDT and CDR2 is YNNKEL. Worth noting for this clone: This receptor's antigen is unknown. Base qualities are not provided; no much larger clone lies one nucleotide away.

What the authors observed across the whole study: The quantity of clinical and demographic metadata differed by source and by participant and was supplied without curation.

TCRbeta CDR3 regions were amplified from genomic DNA using the immunoSEQ Assay, a bias-controlled multiplex PCR. On the authors' methods: Within the assay, amplification of reference gene primers was used to estimate how many nucleated cells each sample contained. To quantify the absolute abundance of each unique TCRbeta CDR3 rearrangement, sequence reads were collapsed and filtered. For each sample, productive Simpson clonality was calculated as the square root of Simpson's diversity index over productive rearrangements. Entries here come from immuneACCESS through TCRdb and include only in-frame sequences with V and J called. Some clones fail to appear in such tables; in the studies checked, an unresolved V gene covers under half of the shortfall, and the cause of the remainder is unknown. V and J calls plus clone size are reproduced from that table; the DNA served to infer D and trimming. Here the sample has 30,000 to 40,000 clones; around 91% occur a single time. Around 25% of the sample belongs to the ten largest clones.

The collaborating institutions used their own protocols to collect whole blood in K2EDTA tubes. Collaborator samples were shipped for TCRbeta analysis as frozen whole blood, isolated PBMCs, or DNA extracted from either sample type. The source is a man in his sixties with active or convalescent COVID-19. Here the chain combines TRBV3-1 (or the pseudogene TRBV3-2) and TRBJ1-2, and TRBD1 aligns with 7 junction nucleotides. Sequenced sample: peripheral blood. The nucleotides read TGTGCCAGCAGCAGCCGGGACAGAGGTGGCTACACCTTC. Translated, it reads CASSSRDRGGYTF.